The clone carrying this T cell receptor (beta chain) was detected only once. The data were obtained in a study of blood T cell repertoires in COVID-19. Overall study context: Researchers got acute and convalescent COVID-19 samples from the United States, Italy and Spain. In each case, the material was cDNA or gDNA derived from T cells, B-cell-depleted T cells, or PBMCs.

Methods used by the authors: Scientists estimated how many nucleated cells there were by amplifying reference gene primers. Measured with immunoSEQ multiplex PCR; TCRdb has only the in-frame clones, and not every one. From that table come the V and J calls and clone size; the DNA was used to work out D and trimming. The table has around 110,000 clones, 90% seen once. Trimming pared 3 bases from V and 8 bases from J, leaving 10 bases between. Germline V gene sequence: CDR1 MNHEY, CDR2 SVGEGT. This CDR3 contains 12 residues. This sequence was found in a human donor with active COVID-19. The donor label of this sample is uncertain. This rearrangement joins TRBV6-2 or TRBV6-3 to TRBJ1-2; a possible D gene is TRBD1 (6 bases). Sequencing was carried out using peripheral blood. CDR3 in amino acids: CASSYEGDGYTF. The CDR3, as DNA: TGTGCCAGCAGTTATGAGGGGGACGGCTACACCTTC.